Shown below are 11 T cell receptor beta chains from a single sample sequenced in a study of early T cells in non-severe SARS-CoV-2 infection. TCRdb analysed the 5' RACE reads with MiXCR anew, one entry per CDR3 protein. The repertoire holds roughly 51,000 distinct CDR3 sequences, with around 6% as singletons. The specimen was whole blood, collected at baseline. Receptor source: an adult who was a healthcare worker with PCR-confirmed SARS-CoV-2 infection or an uninfected control (not recorded which).

This clonotype was recorded a few times. The rearrangement links TRBV5-1 to TRBJ1-4; no definite D call. Trimming shortened V by 0 bases and J by 1 base, and 10 bases separated the two germline ends. CDR1 SGHRS and CDR2 YFSETQ come from the germline V gene. This CDR3 comprises 16 residues. The CDR3 reads CASSLAAVGTNEKLFF. The CDR3 DNA follows: TGCGCCAGCAGCTTGGCAGCGGTTGGAACTAATGAAAAACTGTTTTTT. Full variable domain (remainder filled in from reference TRBV5-1 and TRBJ1-4): KAGVTQTPRYLIKTRGQQVTLSCSPISGHRSVSWYQQTPGQGLQFLFEYFSETQRNKGNFPGRFSGRQFSNSRSEMNVSTLELGDSALYLCASSLAAVGTNEKLFFGSGTQLSVL.

The chain has TRBV4-1 and TRBJ1-1; 9 bases align to TRBD1. Germline lookup yields CDR1 MGHRA and CDR2 YSYEKL. The CDR3 covers 15 residues. The J segment lost 1 base and the V segment lost 3 bases, leaving 3 bases of the junction unmatched. The CDR3 reads CASSHGQGTNTEAFF. CDR3 sequence (DNA): TGCGCCAGCAGCCACGGACAGGGGACGAACACTGAAGCTTTCTTT.

This clonotype showed up many times. This rearrangement joins TRBV6-5 to TRBJ2-5; the D gene is possibly TRBD2 (5 bases). V was cut by 7 bases and J by 4 bases, with 13 bases left in between. The germline V gene encodes CDR1 MNHEY and CDR2 SVGAGI. The CDR3 runs 13 residues. The CDR3 nucleotides read TGTGCCAGCACCACCATCGGAGGAGAGACCCAGTACTTC. The encoded protein is CASTTIGGETQYF.

Many counts were recorded for this clonotype. The gene calls are TRBV5-6 and TRBJ2-1; possibly TRBD1 or TRBD2 for D (6 bases each). Germline V CDR1 and CDR2: SGHDT, YYEEEE. The CDR3 loop spans 13 amino acids. V was pared by 2 bases and J by 5 bases, with 8 bases between. The CDR3 DNA reads TGTGCCAGCAGCTTTCGGGGGCACAATGAGCAGTTCTTC. Its protein product is CASSFRGHNEQFF. The whole variable domain, filled in from reference TRBV5-6 and TRBJ2-1, reads DAGVTQSPTHLIKTRGQQVTLRCSPKSGHDTVSWYQQALGQGPQFIFQYYEEEERQRGNFPDRFSGHQFPNYSSELNVNALLLGDSALYLCASSFRGHNEQFFGPGTRLTVL.

This clonotype turned up a few times. The chain is built from TRBV5-4 and TRBJ1-1; 8 bases are a match to TRBD1. The CDR3 totals 15 residues. V was pared by 4 bases and J by 4 bases, with 9 bases of the junction left unmatched. From germline, CDR1 is SGHNT and CDR2 YYREEE (reference sequence). In nucleotides, the CDR3 is TGTGCCAGCAGCCCTCCAGGGGGCAGGAGCACTGAAGCTTTCTTT. Amino acids: CASSPPGGRSTEAFF.

This sequence joins TRBV2 and TRBJ1-1, with D possibly matching TRBD1 (5 bases). CDR3 length: 15 amino acids. Trimming took off 4 bases at V and 1 base at J, with 13 bases between the two ends. Germline loops: CDR1 SNHLY, CDR2 FYNNEI. This CDR3 reads CASSAYGTPNTEAFF. The DNA for the CDR3 is TGTGCCAGCAGTGCTTACGGGACTCCGAACACTGAAGCTTTCTTT.

This clonotype has at least ten counts. The V call is TRBV12-3 or TRBV12-4, the J call TRBJ2-1; D remains unclear. The CDR3 runs to 16 residues. V was clipped by 5 bases and J by 2 bases, with 16 bases between them. DNA of the CDR3: TGTGCCAGCAGTCCCCCGGGCCCAAGGGCCTACAATGAGCAGTTCTTC. Translated, it gives CASSPPGPRAYNEQFF.

This clonotype was counted only a few times. This sequence joins TRBV29-1 and TRBJ1-1; 8 bases agree with TRBD1. The germline V gene encodes CDR1 SQVTM and CDR2 ANQGSEA. V gave up 6 bases and J gave up 5 bases; unmatched junction bases: 11. The CDR3 contains 14 residues. The CDR3: CSVANTGGSTEAFF. CDR3 bases: TGCAGCGTCGCAAACACAGGGGGAAGTACTGAAGCTTTCTTT. The full variable domain, with the rest looked up from reference TRBV29-1 and TRBJ1-1, is SAVISQKPSRDICQRGTSLTIQCQVDSQVTMMFWYRQQPGQSLTLIATANQGSEATYESGFVIDKFPISRPNLTFSTLTVSNMSPEDSSIYLCSVANTGGSTEAFFGQGTRLTVV.

This clonotype was recorded a few times. The chain employs TRBV20-1 and TRBJ2-3; tentative D call: TRBD1 (5 bases). V gave up 3 bases and J gave up 5 bases, with 12 bases separating them. In germline, CDR1 is DFQATT, CDR2 SNEGSKA (reference sequence). This CDR3 contains 13 residues. The CDR3 reads CSARPVGVDTQYF. CDR3 bases: TGCAGTGCTAGGCCCGTAGGGGTAGATACGCAGTATTTT.

Many counts were recorded for this clonotype. J is TRBJ2-1 and V is TRBV19; D may correspond to TRBD1 or TRBD2 (8 bases each). The V end lost 11 bases, the J end lost 0 bases, and 26 bases lay between the germline ends. CDR1 LNHDA and CDR2 SQIVND come from the germline V gene (reference sequence). The CDR3 length is 18 residues. The CDR3 DNA reads as TGTGCCTCCGGGGGGGACAGGTCAAGTGGGGTCTCCTACAATGAGCAGTTCTTC. It encodes CASGGDRSSGVSYNEQFF.

This clonotype was detected ten times or more. V gene TRBV20-1 combines with J gene TRBJ2-7, with D possibly matching TRBD1 (6 bases). From germline, CDR1 is DFQATT and CDR2 SNEGSKA (reference sequence). Trimming took off 6 bases at V and 2 bases at J, with 20 bases between the two ends. This CDR3 contains 15 residues. Written as DNA, the CDR3 is TGCAGTGCAAAAAAACAGGGCTCGACTGCCTACGAGCAGTACTTC. The encoded protein is CSAKKQGSTAYEQYF.